The rows below give T cell receptor beta chains drawn from one sample of a study of regulatory T cells in long-lasting Graves disease. TCRdb used MiXCR to reprocess the multiplex PCR reads, holding one entry per CDR3 protein. The sample lists 370,000 or so distinct CDR3 sequences, under 20% occurring once. These records were also assigned to another study, of T cells in Graves' hyperthyroidism and ophthalmopathy.

The specimen comprised peripheral blood mononuclear cells (PBMCs), sampled at new diagnosis, from a patient treated with antithyroid drugs. The source is a woman aged 18 to 35 with Graves disease. The CDR3 runs from the conserved cysteine through the conserved F or W. A D gene is named only where the DNA matches it firmly. Rows may omit the clone size; those that give it use once, few, many or a size class.

size: many; J: TRBJ2-1; D: TRBD2; V: TRBV12-3/TRBV12-4; CDR3: CASTREVYNEQFF; DNA: TGTGCCAGCACGCGGGAGGTCTACAATGAGCAGTTCTTC
size: many; J: TRBJ2-1; D: .; V: TRBV5-1; CDR3: CASSLEGARVDEQFF; DNA: TGCGCCAGCAGCTTGGAAGGGGCTCGCGTGGATGAGCAGTTCTTC
size: many; J: TRBJ1-2; D: .; V: TRBV20-1; CDR3: CSARTMDRGSSDGYTF; DNA: TGCAGTGCTAGGACCATGGACAGAGGAAGTAGTGATGGCTACACCTTC
size: .; J: TRBJ1-6; D: .; V: TRBV2; CDR3: CAGQKTTNSPLHF; DNA: TGTGCCGGTCAGAAGACTACCAATTCACCCCTCCACTTT
size: few; J: TRBJ2-3; D: .; V: TRBV6-1; CDR3: CASLQLASGTDTQYF; DNA: TGTGCCTCCCTCCAATTAGCTAGCGGCACAGATACGCAGTATTTT
size: .; J: TRBJ1-6; D: .; V: TRBV4-2; CDR3: CASSQDGGPDSPLHF; DNA: TGTGCCAGCAGCCAAGATGGGGGCCCGGATTCACCCCTCCACTTT
size: many; J: TRBJ2-1; D: TRBD2; V: TRBV11-3; CDR3: CASSLEGGGRAREQFF; DNA: TGTGCCAGCAGCTTAGAAGGGGGCGGGAGGGCCAGGGAGCAGTTCTTC
size: .; J: TRBJ1-2; D: .; V: TRBV20-1; CDR3: CSARSSANYGYTF; DNA: TGCAGTGCTAGATCGTCGGCTAACTATGGCTACACCTTC
size: many; J: TRBJ1-5; D: .; V: TRBV18; CDR3: CASSQGGKYWPQHF; DNA: TGTGCCAGCTCACAGGGGGGAAAATATTGGCCCCAGCATTTT
size: many; J: TRBJ1-2; D: .; V: TRBV18; CDR3: CASSPDNSGYYTF; DNA: TGTGCCAGCTCACCAGACAACAGCGGATACTACACCTTC
size: .; J: TRBJ1-1; D: .; V: TRBV2; CDR3: CASSTQGQGNSEAFF; DNA: TGTGCCAGCAGTACCCAGGGACAAGGGAATTCTGAAGCTTTCTTT
size: many; J: TRBJ2-3; D: TRBD2; V: TRBV20-1; CDR3: CSARDLPGGTDTQYF; DNA: TGCAGTGCTAGAGATCTGCCGGGAGGAACAGATACGCAGTATTTT
size: few; J: TRBJ1-6; D: .; V: TRBV19; CDR3: CASRWGLNNSPLHF; DNA: TGTGCCAGTAGATGGGGCTTGAATAATTCACCCCTCCACTTT
size: .; J: TRBJ2-7; D: .; V: TRBV3-1; CDR3: CGSSQDRYRYGQYF; DNA: TGTGGCAGCAGCCAAGATCGATACCGTTACGGGCAGTACTTC
size: many; J: TRBJ2-7; D: .; V: TRBV6-2/TRBV6-3; CDR3: CASSRGSHEQYF; DNA: TGTGCCTCAAGTCGGGGGAGTCACGAGCAGTACTTC
size: .; J: TRBJ2-7; D: TRBD2; V: TRBV7-9; CDR3: CASSPAGLAGGRKQYF; DNA: TGTGCCAGCAGCCCGGCCGGACTAGCGGGAGGAAGGAAGCAGTACTTC
size: .; J: TRBJ2-2; D: TRBD1; V: TRBV5-1; CDR3: CASSPGTVTGELFF; DNA: TGCGCCAGCAGCCCGGGGACAGTAACCGGGGAGCTGTTTTTT
size: .; J: TRBJ1-2; D: .; V: TRBV19; CDR3: CASTERRGLVGGYTF; DNA: TGTGCCAGTACTGAACGGCGGGGATTAGTCGGTGGCTACACCTTC
size: .; J: TRBJ1-6; D: TRBD1; V: TRBV6-4; CDR3: CASSYGPMGQTYNSPLHF; DNA: TGTGCCAGCAGTTACGGACCGATGGGACAGACCTATAATTCACCCCTCCACTTT
size: few; J: TRBJ2-3; D: TRBD2; V: TRBV5-6; CDR3: CASSFGLAEGILTDTQYF; DNA: TGTGCCAGCAGCTTTGGACTAGCGGAGGGAATCCTCACAGATACGCAGTATTTT
size: many; J: TRBJ1-4; D: .; V: TRBV5-1; CDR3: CASMKQGTNEKLFF; DNA: TGCGCCAGCATGAAACAGGGAACTAATGAAAAACTGTTTTTT
size: many; J: TRBJ2-3; D: TRBD2; V: TRBV20-1; CDR3: CSATQLAGLTDTQYF; DNA: TGCAGTGCTACCCAACTAGCGGGGCTCACAGATACGCAGTATTTT
size: once; J: TRBJ2-5; D: TRBD2; V: TRBV28; CDR3: CASSPRGSGGQETQYF; DNA: TGTGCCAGCAGTCCGCGGGGTAGCGGGGGTCAAGAGACCCAGTACTTC
size: many; J: TRBJ2-7; D: TRBD2; V: TRBV3-1; CDR3: CASRYSGTSGGYEQYF; DNA: TGTGCCAGCAGATACTCAGGGACTAGCGGGGGCTACGAGCAGTACTTC
size: many; J: TRBJ1-2; D: .; V: TRBV20-1; CDR3: CSANRQTNYGYTF; DNA: TGCAGTGCTAACCGACAGACTAACTATGGCTACACCTTC
size: many; J: TRBJ1-1; D: .; V: TRBV4-1; CDR3: CASSQDHPPMNTEAFF; DNA: TGCGCCAGCAGCCAAGACCACCCCCCAATGAACACTGAAGCTTTCTTT
size: many; J: TRBJ2-1; D: .; V: TRBV30; CDR3: CAWSTTGTKVDEQFF; DNA: TGTGCCTGGAGTACCACCGGGACAAAGGTCGATGAGCAGTTCTTC
size: few; J: TRBJ2-1; D: TRBD2; V: TRBV20-1; CDR3: CSTSGGPHNEQFF; DNA: TGCAGTACTAGCGGGGGGCCCCACAATGAGCAGTTCTTC
size: many; J: TRBJ2-5; D: TRBD2; V: TRBV18; CDR3: CASSPLGSGIQETQYF; DNA: TGTGCCAGCTCACCACTCGGTAGCGGGATCCAAGAGACCCAGTACTTC
size: few; J: TRBJ1-2; D: TRBD1; V: TRBV10-3; CDR3: CAISSGQGGVGGYTF; DNA: TGTGCCATCAGCTCGGGACAGGGAGGTGTAGGTGGCTACACCTTC
size: .; J: TRBJ1-2; D: .; V: TRBV13; CDR3: CASSLRDLPGYTF; DNA: TGTGCCAGCAGCCTCCGCGACCTCCCTGGCTACACCTTC
size: .; J: TRBJ1-2; D: .; V: TRBV2; CDR3: CATARDNSYGYTF; DNA: TGTGCCACCGCCCGGGACAACTCCTATGGCTACACCTTC
size: many; J: TRBJ1-5; D: .; V: TRBV12-3/TRBV12-4; CDR3: CASRRTGSAQHF; DNA: TGTGCCAGCAGGCGAACAGGGTCCGCCCAGCATTTT
size: many; J: TRBJ2-3; D: .; V: TRBV5-1; CDR3: CASRAPSASSTDTQYF; DNA: TGCGCCAGCAGAGCTCCTAGCGCGTCTAGCACAGATACGCAGTATTTT
size: many; J: TRBJ2-7; D: TRBD2; V: TRBV7-2; CDR3: CASSAWAGGRAEQYF; DNA: TGTGCCAGCAGCGCCTGGGCGGGAGGTCGGGCCGAGCAGTACTTC
size: many; J: TRBJ2-1; D: TRBD1; V: TRBV28; CDR3: CASSLGQGEHNEQFF; DNA: TGTGCCAGCAGTTTAGGGCAGGGGGAGCACAATGAGCAGTTCTTC
size: few; J: TRBJ1-6; D: .; V: TRBV4-1; CDR3: CASSQHENRYSPLHF; DNA: TGCGCCAGCAGCCAACACGAGAACAGATATTCACCCCTCCACTTT
size: .; J: TRBJ1-1; D: TRBD1; V: TRBV2; CDR3: CASSLSGTGESEAFF; DNA: TGTGCCAGCAGTTTGTCCGGGACAGGGGAGTCTGAAGCTTTCTTT
size: few; J: TRBJ2-3; D: .; V: TRBV10-3; CDR3: CAIKALADADTQYF; DNA: TGTGCCATCAAAGCACTAGCAGATGCAGATACGCAGTATTTT
size: .; J: TRBJ2-7; D: .; V: TRBV5-4; CDR3: CASSFAGQQYEQYF; DNA: TGTGCCAGCAGCTTCGCCGGACAGCAATACGAGCAGTACTTC
size: many; J: TRBJ2-1; D: .; V: TRBV5-1; CDR3: CASSLDRGRGDEQFF; DNA: TGCGCCAGCAGCTTGGACAGGGGAAGGGGGGATGAGCAGTTCTTC
size: many; J: TRBJ2-3; D: TRBD2; V: TRBV5-1; CDR3: CASSPGRGLAGGPDTQYF; DNA: TGCGCCAGCAGCCCCGGCCGGGGACTAGCGGGAGGCCCAGATACGCAGTATTTT
size: many; J: TRBJ2-5; D: TRBD2; V: TRBV6-5; CDR3: CASSSRDGGGVSRLQETQYF; DNA: TGTGCCAGCAGTTCCCGAGATGGCGGGGGGGTCTCTCGTCTACAAGAGACCCAGTACTTC
size: many; J: TRBJ2-1; D: TRBD2; V: TRBV28; CDR3: CASRSIAGFSYNEQFF; DNA: TGTGCCAGCAGGTCCATAGCGGGATTCTCCTACAATGAGCAGTTCTTC
size: few; J: TRBJ2-7; D: .; V: TRBV29-1; CDR3: CSVGKGETYEQYF; DNA: TGCAGCGTTGGGAAGGGGGAGACCTACGAGCAGTACTTC
size: many; J: TRBJ2-1; D: TRBD2; V: TRBV20-1; CDR3: CRGKRGGYNEQFF; DNA: TGCAGGGGGAAGCGGGGGGGTTACAATGAGCAGTTCTTC
size: many; J: TRBJ2-1; D: .; V: TRBV2; CDR3: CASSRVEQFF; DNA: TGTGCCAGCAGCCGGGTCGAGCAGTTCTTC
size: few; J: TRBJ2-7; D: .; V: TRBV3-1; CDR3: CASSQDQAAVYGQYF; DNA: TGTGCCAGCAGCCAAGATCAAGCGGCGGTCTACGGGCAGTACTTC
size: .; J: TRBJ1-6; D: .; V: TRBV5-8; CDR3: CASSYHRDDSPLHF; DNA: TGTGCCAGCAGCTATCACAGGGATGATTCACCCCTCCACTTT
size: many; J: TRBJ2-3; D: TRBD2; V: TRBV12-3/TRBV12-4; CDR3: CASSFAGGSTDTQYF; DNA: TGTGCCAGCAGTTTCGCGGGGGGAAGCACAGATACGCAGTATTTT
size: many; J: TRBJ2-1; D: TRBD2; V: TRBV11-3; CDR3: CASSPSGLAGGGEQFF; DNA: TGTGCCAGCAGCCCCAGCGGACTAGCGGGGGGCGGTGAGCAGTTCTTC
size: .; J: TRBJ2-2; D: .; V: TRBV7-2; CDR3: CASLPVPGSGELFF; DNA: TGTGCCAGCCTGCCGGTTCCTGGTTCCGGGGAGCTGTTTTTT
size: few; J: TRBJ2-7; D: .; V: TRBV15; CDR3: CATSRNVDRSRLYEQYF; DNA: TGTGCCACCAGTCGGAACGTAGACAGGTCCAGGTTGTACGAGCAGTACTTC
size: few; J: TRBJ2-2; D: .; V: TRBV7-9; CDR3: CASSLSGQNTGELFF; DNA: TGTGCCAGCAGCCTGAGCGGTCAAAACACCGGGGAGCTGTTTTTT
size: many; J: TRBJ2-1; D: TRBD2; V: TRBV10-1; CDR3: CATQGLAGTEQFF; DNA: TGCGCCACACAGGGACTAGCGGGTACTGAGCAGTTCTTC
size: many; J: TRBJ2-7; D: .; V: TRBV27; CDR3: CASSLSKGGSYEQYF; DNA: TGTGCCAGCAGTTTATCGAAAGGGGGGTCCTACGAGCAGTACTTC
size: many; J: TRBJ1-6; D: .; V: TRBV18; CDR3: CASSPQGNVNSPLHF; DNA: TGTGCCAGCTCACCCCAGGGGAACGTTAATTCACCCCTCCACTTT
size: many; J: TRBJ2-1; D: TRBD2; V: TRBV5-1; CDR3: CASSLATSGNEQFF; DNA: TGCGCCAGCAGCTTGGCCACTAGCGGCAATGAGCAGTTCTTC
size: few; J: TRBJ1-5; D: .; V: TRBV28; CDR3: CASRPGTVMQPQHF; DNA: TGTGCCAGCAGGCCCGGGACGGTAATGCAGCCCCAGCATTTT